The next 16 T cell receptor beta chains were all read from a single sample in a study of T-cell memory formation after mild COVID-19. TCRdb analysed the 5' RACE reads with MiXCR anew, one entry per CDR3 protein. Among some 290,000 distinct CDR3 sequences, around 16% were seen once, and the ten largest hold about 23%. Input material: PBMCs or a T cell subset sorted from them (not recorded which). Source of these receptors: a man aged 18 to 30 who had mild COVID-19 (a few samples of this study predate the infection). Cell type and time point are not known.

The genes are TRBV12-3 or TRBV12-4 and TRBJ2-3; 7 nucleotides agree with TRBD2. The CDR3 covers 13 residues. The ends lost 3 bases at V and 8 bases at J; junction bases unmatched: 5. CDR3 in DNA: TGTGCCAGCAGTTTTGTCCCGGGGGGTACGCAGTATTTT. Amino acid sequence: CASSFVPGGTQYF.

This clonotype was seen ten or more times. The chain has TRBV4-3 and TRBJ1-2; D ambiguous. In germline, CDR1 is LGHNA, CDR2 YSLEER. The CDR3 is made up of 13 amino acids. Trimming took 4 bases from V and 4 from J, leaving 10 bases between them. The CDR3 protein is CASSPGGLYGYTF. The CDR3 nucleotides read TGCGCCAGCAGCCCCGGAGGTCTCTATGGCTACACCTTC.

V and J are TRBV5-1 and TRBJ2-3, with D perhaps TRBD1 (6 bases). CDR3 length: 19 residues. From germline, CDR1 is SGHRS and CDR2 YFSETQ. V was pared by 4 bases and J by 4 bases, with 28 bases between. DNA of the CDR3: TGCGCCAGCAGCCCTAAAGCCATACCGGGACAATTGGACGCAGATACGCAGTATTTT. It translates to CASSPKAIPGQLDADTQYF.

This clonotype turned up a few times. The chain is built from TRBV28 and TRBJ1-6, with 10 bases that match TRBD1. J gave up 6 bases and V 8 bases, and 7 bases lay outside the gene matches. The CDR3 covers 15 residues. Germline CDR1 MDHEN, CDR2 SYDVKM. CDR3 nucleotide sequence: TGTGCCAGCTTCACCGGGACAGGGGTTAATTCACCCCTCCACTTT. This codes for CASFTGTGVNSPLHF.

This clonotype was seen a few times. The rearrangement links TRBV7-3 to TRBJ2-2, with 10 nucleotides matching TRBD2. The CDR3 has 16 residues. Trimming took 3 bases from V and 3 from J; bases not matched to a gene: 4. Germline V CDR1 and CDR2: SGHTA, FQGTGA. CDR3 nucleotides: TGTGCCAGCAGCTTGCAGCGGGGGGGTTACACCGGGGAGCTGTTTTTT. The encoded protein is CASSLQRGGYTGELFF.

The chain combines TRBV28 with TRBJ2-6; unclear D gene. The CDR3 totals 14 residues. Germline CDR1 is MDHEN and CDR2 is SYDVKM. V was trimmed by 9 bases and J by 1 base, leaving 10 bases between them. The chain's CDR3 is CASLDRSGANVLTF. In DNA form, the CDR3 reads TGTGCCAGTCTCGACCGGTCTGGGGCCAACGTCCTGACTTTC.

V gene TRBV11-2 combines with J gene TRBJ2-1, with 8 bases fitting TRBD2. The CDR3 is made up of 16 amino acids. V dropped 1 base and J dropped 4; count of bases not matched to a gene: 6. Germline V gives CDR1 SGHAT, CDR2 FQNNGV. CDR3 sequence: CASSLAQRGHYNEQFF. The CDR3 DNA reads as TGTGCCAGCAGCTTAGCGCAGCGGGGGCATTACAATGAGCAGTTCTTC.

The gene calls are TRBV19 and TRBJ2-1; D is unresolved. V lost 5 bases, J lost 7 bases, and 12 bases lay in between. The CDR3 consists of 13 residues. Germline CDR1 is LNHDA and CDR2 is SQIVND (reference sequence). The CDR3 DNA sequence: TGTGCCAGTAGTGGAAACGGTTGGAATGAGCAGTTCTTC. Its translation is CASSGNGWNEQFF.

This clonotype was seen a few times. The chain has TRBV5-1 and TRBJ2-7; TRBD1 matches at 8 bases. From germline, CDR1 is SGHRS and CDR2 YFSETQ. The CDR3 is 14 residues long. Trimming took 0 bases from V and 7 from J; bases not matched to a gene: 6. CDR3 residues: CASSLGRGRREQYF. In DNA form, the CDR3 reads TGCGCCAGCAGCTTGGGCAGGGGGCGGCGGGAGCAGTACTTC.

The J gene is TRBJ1-1, the V gene TRBV6-6; D remains unclear. CDR1 MNHNY and CDR2 SVGAGI come from the germline V gene (reference sequence). The ends were cut back, 2 bases at V and 2 bases at J, with 12 bases in the middle. The CDR3 contains 15 residues. In nucleotides, the CDR3 is TGTGCCAGCAGTTACCCACTCGAGGTAAACACTGAAGCTTTCTTT. It is translated as CASSYPLEVNTEAFF.

The rearrangement links TRBV4-1 to TRBJ1-1; 8 nucleotides agree with TRBD1. This CDR3 has 16 amino acids. The V segment lost 4 bases and the J segment 1 base; nucleotides outside the gene matches: 8. Per germline, CDR1 MGHRA and CDR2 YSYEKL. The DNA of the CDR3 is TGCGCCAGCAGCCGAAGGACAGGGCAAAAGAACACTGAAGCTTTCTTT. This gives the protein CASSRRTGQKNTEAFF.

The rearrangement links TRBV7-2 to TRBJ2-7; 9 nucleotides align to TRBD2. CDR1 and CDR2 (germline): SGHTA, FQGNSA. With V trimmed by 1 base and J by 2 bases, 3 bases remained unmatched. This CDR3 has 15 residues. The CDR3 loop reads CASSLVAGAPYEQYV. In DNA form, the CDR3 reads TGTGCCAGCAGCTTAGTAGCGGGGGCCCCCTACGAGCAGTACGTC.

In its sample, this clonotype was seen many times. The rearrangement uses TRBV24-1 and TRBJ2-2, with D hard to call. V lost 2 bases to trimming and J lost 6 bases, with 0 bases between them. CDR1 and CDR2 (germline): KGHDR, SFDVKD. The CDR3 has 11 amino acids. CDR3 amino acids: CATSDSGELFF. CDR3 DNA sequence: TGTGCCACCAGTGATTCCGGGGAGCTGTTTTTT.

The CDR3 loop is CASSYSGQGLGQFF. CDR3 DNA sequence: TGTGCCAGCAGTTACTCGGGACAGGGGCTTGGGCAGTTCTTC. The chain combines TRBV6-2 or TRBV6-3 with TRBJ2-1, with 10 positions matching TRBD1. The CDR3 sequence is 14 residues long. V was pared by 0 bases and J by 12 bases, with 5 bases of the junction left unmatched. Germline V gene sequence: CDR1 MNHEY, CDR2 SVGEGT.

The rearrangement uses TRBV18 and TRBJ1-1; the D is unclear. Germline CDR1 reads KGHSH; CDR2 reads LQKENI. Deletions cut 3 bases from V and 0 bases from J, with 5 bases between. The CDR3 contains 13 residues. CDR3 amino acids: CASSPAVNTEAFF. CDR3 nucleotide sequence: TGTGCCAGCTCACCGGCGGTGAACACTGAAGCTTTCTTT. Full variable domain (missing parts from reference TRBV18 and TRBJ1-1): NAGVMQNPRHLVRRRGQEARLRCSPMKGHSHVYWYRQLPEEGLKFMVYLQKENIIDESGMPKERFSAEFPKEGPSILRIQQVVRGDSAAYFCASSPAVNTEAFFGQGTRLTVV.

This clonotype came up a few times. The V and J genes are TRBV12-3 or TRBV12-4 and TRBJ2-7, with 10 bases identical to TRBD1. CDR3 length equals 12 residues. J was trimmed by 6 bases and V by 6 bases; bases with no gene match: 2. The CDR3 reads CASRGDRGEQYF. DNA for the CDR3: TGTGCCAGCAGGGGGGACAGGGGCGAGCAGTACTTC.